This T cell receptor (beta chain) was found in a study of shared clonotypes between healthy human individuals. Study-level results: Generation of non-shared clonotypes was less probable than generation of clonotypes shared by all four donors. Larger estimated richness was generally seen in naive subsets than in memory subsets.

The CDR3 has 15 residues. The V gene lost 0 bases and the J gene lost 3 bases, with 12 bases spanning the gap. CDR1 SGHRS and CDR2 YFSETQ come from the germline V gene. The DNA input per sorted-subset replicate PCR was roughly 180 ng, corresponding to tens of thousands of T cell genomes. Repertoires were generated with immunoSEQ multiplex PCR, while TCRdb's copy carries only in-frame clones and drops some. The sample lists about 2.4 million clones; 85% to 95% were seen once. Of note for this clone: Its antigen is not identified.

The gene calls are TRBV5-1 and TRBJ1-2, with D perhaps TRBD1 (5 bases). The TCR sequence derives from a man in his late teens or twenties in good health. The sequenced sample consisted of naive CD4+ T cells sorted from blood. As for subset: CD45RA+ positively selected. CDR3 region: CASSLGPQTDYGYTF. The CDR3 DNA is TGCGCCAGCAGCTTGGGCCCACAGACAGACTATGGCTACACCTTC.